This entry describes one T cell receptor (beta chain). V was pared by 6 bases and J by 2 bases, with 16 bases between. This CDR3 contains 14 residues. The germline V gene encodes CDR1 SQVTM and CDR2 ANQGSEA. Per the original methods: The assay estimated nucleated cells by amplifying reference gene primers. Only in-frame clones appear in the TCRdb table, and some are missing; sequencing was by immunoSEQ multiplex PCR. D and trimming come from the DNA, and the V and J calls and clone size come from that table. The table has around 250,000 clones, about 80% seen once. Across about 22 US areas, participants ranged in age from about 18 to 89 years. Participants' own reports of clinical history determined their cohort assignment. The sample belongs to a study of blood T cell repertoires in COVID-19. Study context: T cells, B-cell-depleted T cells, or PBMCs provided the cDNA or gDNA that served as material.

This chain connects TRBV29-1 to TRBJ1-2, with D perhaps matching TRBD1 (5 bases). The receptor's source is a man aged 25-45 years with acute COVID-19. Sequencing was performed on PBMCs or T cells enriched from blood (not recorded which). CDR3 sequence (DNA): TGCAGCGTCGAACCCACAGGCTCCAACTATGGCTACACCTTC. Translated, it gives CSVEPTGSNYGYTF.